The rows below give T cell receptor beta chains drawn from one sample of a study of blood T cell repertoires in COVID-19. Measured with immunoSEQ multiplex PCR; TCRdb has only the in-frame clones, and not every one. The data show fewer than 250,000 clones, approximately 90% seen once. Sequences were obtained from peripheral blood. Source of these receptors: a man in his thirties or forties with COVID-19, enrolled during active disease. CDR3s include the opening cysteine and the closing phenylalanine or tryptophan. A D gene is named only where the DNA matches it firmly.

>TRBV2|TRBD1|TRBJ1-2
TGTGCCAGCAGTGAACCCGTAGGACAGGGCCGTGGCTACACCTTC
CASSEPVGQGRGYTF
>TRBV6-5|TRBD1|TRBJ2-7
TGTGCCAGCAGTTTGGGACAGGGGGGCTACGAGCAGTACTTC
CASSLGQGGYEQYF
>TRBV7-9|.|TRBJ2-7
TGTGCCAGCAGCTTCGTACTGGACAACCACGAGCAGTACTTC
CASSFVLDNHEQYF
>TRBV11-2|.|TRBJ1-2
TGTGCCAGCAGCCTGAACTATGGCTACACCTTC
CASSLNYGYTF
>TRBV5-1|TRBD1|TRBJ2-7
TGCGCCAGCAGCTTGGCCCAAATACCGGGACAGCCATCCGAGCAGTACTTC
CASSLAQIPGQPSEQYF
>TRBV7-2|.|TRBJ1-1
TGTGCCAGCAAGCTGAACACTGAAGCTTTCTTT
CASKLNTEAFF
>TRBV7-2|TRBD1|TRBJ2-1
TGTGCCAGCAGCAAATCTGCCGGGACAGGGTTTAGAAATGAGCAGTTCTTC
CASSKSAGTGFRNEQFF
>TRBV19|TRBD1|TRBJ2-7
TGTGCCAGTAGTTTCCGGGACAGGGGCTACGAGCAGTACTTC
CASSFRDRGYEQYF
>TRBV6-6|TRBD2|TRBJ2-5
TGTGCCAGCAGTCTGGTGCCTAGCGGGGTTGATCCACAAGAGACCCAGTACTTC
CASSLVPSGVDPQETQYF
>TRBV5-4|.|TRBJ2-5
TGTGCCAGCAGCCAATCCAACCAAGAGACCCAGTACTTC
CASSQSNQETQYF